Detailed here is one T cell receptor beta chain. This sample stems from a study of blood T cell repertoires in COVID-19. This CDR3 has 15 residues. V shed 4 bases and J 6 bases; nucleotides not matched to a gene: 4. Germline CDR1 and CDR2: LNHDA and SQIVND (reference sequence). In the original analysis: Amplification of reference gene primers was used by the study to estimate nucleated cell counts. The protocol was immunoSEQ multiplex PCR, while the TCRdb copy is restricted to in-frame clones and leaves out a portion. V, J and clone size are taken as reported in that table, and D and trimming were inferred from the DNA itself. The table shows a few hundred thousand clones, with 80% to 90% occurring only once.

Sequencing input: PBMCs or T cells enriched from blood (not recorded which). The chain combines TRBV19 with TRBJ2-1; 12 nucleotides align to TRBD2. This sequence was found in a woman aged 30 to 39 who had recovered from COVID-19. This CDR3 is CASSKTSGSGNEQFF. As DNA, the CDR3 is TGTGCCAGTAGTAAGACTAGCGGGAGCGGCAATGAGCAGTTCTTC.